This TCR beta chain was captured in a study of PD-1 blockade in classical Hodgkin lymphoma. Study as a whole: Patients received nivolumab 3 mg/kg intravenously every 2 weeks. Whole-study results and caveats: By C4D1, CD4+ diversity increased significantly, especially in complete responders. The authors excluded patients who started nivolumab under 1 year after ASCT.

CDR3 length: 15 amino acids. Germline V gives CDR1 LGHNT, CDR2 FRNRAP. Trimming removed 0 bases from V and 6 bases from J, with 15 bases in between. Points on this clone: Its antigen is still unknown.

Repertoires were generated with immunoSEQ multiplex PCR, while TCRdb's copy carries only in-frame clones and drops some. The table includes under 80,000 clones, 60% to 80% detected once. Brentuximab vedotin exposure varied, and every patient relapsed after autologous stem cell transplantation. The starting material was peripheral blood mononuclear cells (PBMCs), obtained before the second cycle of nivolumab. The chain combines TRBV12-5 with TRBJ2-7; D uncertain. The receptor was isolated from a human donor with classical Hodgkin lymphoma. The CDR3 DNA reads TGTGCTAGTGGTTTGGTACATAGAACTTCTGCCGAGCAGTACTTC. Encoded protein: CASGLVHRTSAEQYF.